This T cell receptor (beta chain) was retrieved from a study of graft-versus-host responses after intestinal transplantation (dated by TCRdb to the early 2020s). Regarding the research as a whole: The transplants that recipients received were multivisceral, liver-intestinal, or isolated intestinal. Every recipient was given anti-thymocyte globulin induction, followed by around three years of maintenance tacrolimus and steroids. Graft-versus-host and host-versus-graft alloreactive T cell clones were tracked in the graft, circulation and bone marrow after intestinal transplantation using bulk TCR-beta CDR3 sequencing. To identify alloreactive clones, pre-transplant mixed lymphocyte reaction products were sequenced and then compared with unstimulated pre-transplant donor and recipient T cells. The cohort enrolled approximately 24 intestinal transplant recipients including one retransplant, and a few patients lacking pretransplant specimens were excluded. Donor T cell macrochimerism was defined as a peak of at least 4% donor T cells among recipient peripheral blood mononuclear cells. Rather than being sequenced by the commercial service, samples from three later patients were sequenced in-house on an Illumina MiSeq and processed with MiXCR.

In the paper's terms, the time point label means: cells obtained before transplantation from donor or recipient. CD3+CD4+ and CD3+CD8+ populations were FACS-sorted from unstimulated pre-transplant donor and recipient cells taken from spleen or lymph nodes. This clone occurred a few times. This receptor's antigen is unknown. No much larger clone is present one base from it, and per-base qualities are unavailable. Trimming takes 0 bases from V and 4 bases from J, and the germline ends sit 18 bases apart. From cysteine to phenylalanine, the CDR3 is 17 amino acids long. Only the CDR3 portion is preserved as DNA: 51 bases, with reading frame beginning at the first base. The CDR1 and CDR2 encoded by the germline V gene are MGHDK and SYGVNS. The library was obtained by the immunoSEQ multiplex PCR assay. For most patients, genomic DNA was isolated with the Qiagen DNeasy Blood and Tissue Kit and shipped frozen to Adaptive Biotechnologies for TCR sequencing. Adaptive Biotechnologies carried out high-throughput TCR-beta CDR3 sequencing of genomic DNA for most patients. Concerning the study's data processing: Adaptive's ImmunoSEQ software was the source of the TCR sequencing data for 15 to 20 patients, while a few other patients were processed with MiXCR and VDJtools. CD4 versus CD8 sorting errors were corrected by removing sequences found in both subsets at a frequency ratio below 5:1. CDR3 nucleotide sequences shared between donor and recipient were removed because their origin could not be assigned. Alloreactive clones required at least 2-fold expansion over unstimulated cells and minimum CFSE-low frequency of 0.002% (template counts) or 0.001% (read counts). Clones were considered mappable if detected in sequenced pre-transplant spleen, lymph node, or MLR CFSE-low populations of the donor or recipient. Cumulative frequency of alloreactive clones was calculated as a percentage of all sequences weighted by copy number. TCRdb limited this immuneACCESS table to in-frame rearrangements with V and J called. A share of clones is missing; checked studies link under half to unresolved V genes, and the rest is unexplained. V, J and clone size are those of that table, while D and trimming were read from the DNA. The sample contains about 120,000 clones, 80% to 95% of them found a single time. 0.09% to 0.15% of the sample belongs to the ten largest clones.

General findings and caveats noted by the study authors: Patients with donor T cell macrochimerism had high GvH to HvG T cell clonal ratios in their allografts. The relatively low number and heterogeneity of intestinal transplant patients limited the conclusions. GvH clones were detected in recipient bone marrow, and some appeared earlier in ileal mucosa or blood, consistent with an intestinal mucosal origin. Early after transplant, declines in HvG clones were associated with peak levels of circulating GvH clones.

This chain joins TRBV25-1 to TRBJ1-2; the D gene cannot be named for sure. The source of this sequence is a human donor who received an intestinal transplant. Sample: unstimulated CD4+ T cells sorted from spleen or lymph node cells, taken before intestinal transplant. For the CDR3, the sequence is CASSEYAKGSSIYGYTF. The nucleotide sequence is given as TGTGCCAGCAGTGAATATGCCAAAGGCTCCTCCATCTATGGCTACACCTTC.